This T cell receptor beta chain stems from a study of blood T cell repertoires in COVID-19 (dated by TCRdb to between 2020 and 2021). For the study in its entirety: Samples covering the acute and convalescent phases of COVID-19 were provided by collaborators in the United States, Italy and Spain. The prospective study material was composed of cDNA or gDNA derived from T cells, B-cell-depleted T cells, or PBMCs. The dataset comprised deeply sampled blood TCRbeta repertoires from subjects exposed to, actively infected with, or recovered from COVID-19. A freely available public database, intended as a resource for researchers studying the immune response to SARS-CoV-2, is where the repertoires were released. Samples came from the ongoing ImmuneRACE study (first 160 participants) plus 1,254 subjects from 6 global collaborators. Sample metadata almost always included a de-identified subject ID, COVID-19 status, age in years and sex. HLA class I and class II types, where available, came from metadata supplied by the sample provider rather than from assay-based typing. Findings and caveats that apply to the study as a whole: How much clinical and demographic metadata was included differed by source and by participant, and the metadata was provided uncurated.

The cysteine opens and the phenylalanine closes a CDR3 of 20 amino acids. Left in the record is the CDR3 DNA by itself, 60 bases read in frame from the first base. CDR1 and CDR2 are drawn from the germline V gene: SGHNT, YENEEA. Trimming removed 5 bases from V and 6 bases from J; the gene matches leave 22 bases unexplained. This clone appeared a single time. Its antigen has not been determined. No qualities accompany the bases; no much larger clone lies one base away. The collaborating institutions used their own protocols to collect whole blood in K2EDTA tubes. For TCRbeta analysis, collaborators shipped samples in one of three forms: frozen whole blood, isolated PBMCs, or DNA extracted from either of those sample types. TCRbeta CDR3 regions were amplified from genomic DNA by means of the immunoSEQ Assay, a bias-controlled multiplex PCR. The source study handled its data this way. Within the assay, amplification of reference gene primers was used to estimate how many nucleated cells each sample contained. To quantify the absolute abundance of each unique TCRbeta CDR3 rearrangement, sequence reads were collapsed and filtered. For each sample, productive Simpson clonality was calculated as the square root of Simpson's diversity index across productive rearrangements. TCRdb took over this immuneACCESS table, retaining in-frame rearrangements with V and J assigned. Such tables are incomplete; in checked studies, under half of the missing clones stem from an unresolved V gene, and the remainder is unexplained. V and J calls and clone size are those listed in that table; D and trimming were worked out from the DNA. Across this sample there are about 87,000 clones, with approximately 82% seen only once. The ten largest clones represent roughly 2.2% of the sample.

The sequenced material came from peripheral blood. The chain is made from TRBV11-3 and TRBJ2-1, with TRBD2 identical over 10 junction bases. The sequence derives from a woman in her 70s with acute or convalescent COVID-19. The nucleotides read TGTGCCAGCAGCCATGGAGGCCCACGGCCAGCGGGGGGGCCGTTCAATGAGCAGTTCTTC. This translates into CASSHGGPRPAGGPFNEQFF.